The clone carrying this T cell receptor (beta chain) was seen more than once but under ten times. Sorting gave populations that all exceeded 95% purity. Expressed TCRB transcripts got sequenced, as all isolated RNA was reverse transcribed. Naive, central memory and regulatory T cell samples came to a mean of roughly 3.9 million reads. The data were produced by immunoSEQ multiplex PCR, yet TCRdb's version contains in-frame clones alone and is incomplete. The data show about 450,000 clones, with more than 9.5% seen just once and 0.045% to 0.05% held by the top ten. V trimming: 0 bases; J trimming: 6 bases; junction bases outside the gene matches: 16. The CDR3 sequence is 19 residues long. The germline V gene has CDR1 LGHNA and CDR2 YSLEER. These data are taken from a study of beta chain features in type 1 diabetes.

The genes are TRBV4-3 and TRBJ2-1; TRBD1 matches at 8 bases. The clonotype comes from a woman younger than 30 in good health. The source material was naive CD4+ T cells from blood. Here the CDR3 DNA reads TGCGCCAGCAGCCAAGAGGTATTTCAGGGACAGGTATGGGTCAATGAGCAGTTCTTC. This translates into CASSQEVFQGQVWVNEQFF.